The 13 T cell receptor beta chains in this list originate from one sample, sequenced in a study of blood T cell repertoires in COVID-19. Sequenced by immunoSEQ multiplex PCR; TCRdb stores in-frame clones only, minus some. The table lists around 180,000 clones, about 88% of them singletons. Material for sequencing was PBMCs or T cells enriched from blood (not recorded which). Every receptor here comes from a woman aged 40 to 50 with acute COVID-19.

The gene calls are TRBV4-3 and TRBJ1-3, with D possibly matching TRBD1 (5 bases). V lost 0 bases and J 4 bases, leaving 10 bases between the germline ends. Looked up from germline, CDR1 is LGHNA and CDR2 is YSLEER. The CDR3 runs to 15 residues. CDR3 sequence reads: CASSQDAGSGNTIYF. The DNA of the CDR3 is TGCGCCAGCAGCCAAGATGCAGGGTCAGGAAACACCATATATTTT.

This clone was seen only a few times. The V and J genes are TRBV10-2 and TRBJ1-6, with D unclear. Between the trimmed V and J ends, which lost 2 bases and 0 bases, there was a span of 14 bases. This CDR3 has 18 residues. Germline CDR1 is WSHSY and CDR2 is SAAADI. CDR3 protein: CASSERLAGISYNSPLHF. Written as DNA, the CDR3 is TGCGCCAGCAGTGAGAGGTTGGCAGGAATCTCCTATAATTCACCCCTCCACTTT.

The CDR3 DNA reads as TGTGCCAGCAGCTTAGGGGTCCCCTACGAGCAGTACTTC. Encoded protein: CASSLGVPYEQYF. The chain recombines TRBV5-6 with TRBJ2-7; D is possibly TRBD1 (5 bases). The CDR3 spans 13 residues. V was cut by 2 bases and J by 2 bases, with 8 bases left in between. CDR1 SGHDT and CDR2 YYEEEE come from the germline V gene. Based on the CDR3 plus reference TRBV5-6 and TRBJ2-7, the full variable domain is DAGVTQSPTHLIKTRGQQVTLRCSPKSGHDTVSWYQQALGQGPQFIFQYYEEEERQRGNFPDRFSGHQFPNYSSELNVNALLLGDSALYLCASSLGVPYEQYFGPGTRLTVT.

V gene TRBV7-9 combines with J gene TRBJ1-1, with 7 bases that match TRBD1. The CDR3 runs 13 residues. Germline CDR1 and CDR2: SEHNR and FQNEAQ (reference sequence). Trimming removed 8 bases from V and 8 bases from J; junction bases left unmatched: 11. DNA of the CDR3: TGTGCCAGCCAGCTTGGGACAGACTCGGAAGCTTTCTTT. This codes for CASQLGTDSEAFF.

This clone was seen once. The rearrangement joins TRBV3-1 (or the pseudogene TRBV3-2) to TRBJ2-7; D might be TRBD1 (5 bases). Trimming left V 4 bases short and J 3 bases short, with 10 bases between. This CDR3 spans 13 amino acids. Germline CDR1 LGHDT, CDR2 YNNKEL (reference sequence). The CDR3 reads CASSRKGFYEQYF. In nucleotides, the CDR3 is TGTGCCAGCAGCCGCAAGGGGTTCTACGAGCAGTACTTC.

This clone was picked up one time. The chain combines TRBV9 with TRBJ1-5; 10 bases are shared with TRBD1. The germline V gene has CDR1 SGDLS and CDR2 YYNGEE. The CDR3 contains 15 residues. The ends lost 5 bases at V and 3 bases at J; junction bases unmatched: 5. CDR3 region: CASSSTGGSNQPQHF. The CDR3 DNA is TGTGCCAGCAGTTCGACAGGGGGCTCCAATCAGCCCCAGCATTTT.

The rearrangement uses TRBV12-5 and TRBJ1-1, with 8 bases identical to TRBD1. Looked up from germline, CDR1 is LGHNT and CDR2 is FRNRAP. V was clipped by 2 bases and J by 3 bases; unmatched bases: 8. The CDR3 totals 16 residues. The CDR3 DNA follows: TGTGCTAGTGGTTTGACGGACAGGGCGAGGGACACTGAAGCTTTCTTT. This sequence encodes CASGLTDRARDTEAFF.

The V gene is TRBV2, the J gene TRBJ2-1, with a possible D match to TRBD1 (5 bases). Trimming took off 0 bases at V and 2 bases at J, with 14 bases between the two ends. Germline loops: CDR1 SNHLY, CDR2 FYNNEI. CDR3 size: 17 residues. The CDR3 DNA is TGTGCCAGCAGTGAAGCGTGGGGCCCCCTCACCTACAATGAGCAGTTCTTC. Protein: CASSEAWGPLTYNEQFF. Drawing the rest from reference TRBV2 and TRBJ2-1, the complete variable domain is EPEVTQTPSHQVTQMGQEVILRCVPISNHLYFYWYRQILGQKVEFLVSFYNNEISEKSEIFDDQFSVERPDGSNFTLKIRSTKLEDSAMYFCASSEAWGPLTYNEQFFGPGTRLTVL.

The rearrangement joins TRBV19 to TRBJ1-3, with 9 bases aligning to TRBD1. The CDR3 contains 20 residues. Trimming cost V 2 bases and J 0 bases; bases outside gene matches: 14. CDR1 and CDR2 from the germline V gene are LNHDA and SQIVND (reference sequence). The CDR3 protein is CASSIPLTAGQGSSGNTIYF. CDR3 in DNA: TGTGCCAGTAGTATACCTCTTACCGCGGGACAGGGCAGCTCTGGAAACACCATATATTTT.

The J gene is TRBJ2-5, the V gene TRBV13, with 13 bases that match TRBD2. V trimming: 4 bases; J trimming: 4 bases; junction bases outside the gene matches: 9. Germline V lookup: CDR1 PRHDT, CDR2 FYEKMQ (reference sequence). CDR3 size: 17 residues. CDR3 residues: CASSSKTSGRAVETQYF. The CDR3 coding sequence is TGTGCCAGCAGCTCCAAAACTAGCGGGAGGGCGGTAGAGACCCAGTACTTC.

The chain recombines TRBV4-2 with TRBJ2-5; 11 nucleotides match TRBD2. The trim removed 3 bases at V and 6 bases at J, leaving 9 bases unmatched. The CDR3 consists of 16 residues. CDR1 and CDR2 from the germline V gene are LGHNA and YNFKEQ. The CDR3 loop is CASSQKGTSGIQTQYF. DNA of the CDR3: TGTGCCAGCAGCCAGAAGGGGACTAGCGGTATTCAGACCCAGTACTTC.

The chain is built from TRBV3-1 (or the pseudogene TRBV3-2) and TRBJ2-3, with TRBD1 matching 8 bases. The CDR3 sequence is 16 residues long. The trim removed 0 bases at V and 0 bases at J, leaving 2 bases unmatched. CDR1 LGHDT and CDR2 YNNKEL come from the germline V gene (reference sequence). Here the CDR3 reads CASSQDRGPSTDTQYF. In DNA form, the CDR3 reads TGTGCCAGCAGCCAAGACAGGGGGCCTAGCACAGATACGCAGTATTTT.

This sequence joins TRBV27 and TRBJ2-7; TRBD2 matches at 7 bases. CDR3 size: 14 residues. V lost 3 bases, J lost 5 bases, and 7 bases stayed unmatched. Germline V lookup: CDR1 MNHEY, CDR2 SMNVEV (reference sequence). The CDR3: CASSFVGGSNEQYF. CDR3 in DNA: TGTGCCAGCAGTTTCGTCGGGGGGAGTAACGAGCAGTACTTC.